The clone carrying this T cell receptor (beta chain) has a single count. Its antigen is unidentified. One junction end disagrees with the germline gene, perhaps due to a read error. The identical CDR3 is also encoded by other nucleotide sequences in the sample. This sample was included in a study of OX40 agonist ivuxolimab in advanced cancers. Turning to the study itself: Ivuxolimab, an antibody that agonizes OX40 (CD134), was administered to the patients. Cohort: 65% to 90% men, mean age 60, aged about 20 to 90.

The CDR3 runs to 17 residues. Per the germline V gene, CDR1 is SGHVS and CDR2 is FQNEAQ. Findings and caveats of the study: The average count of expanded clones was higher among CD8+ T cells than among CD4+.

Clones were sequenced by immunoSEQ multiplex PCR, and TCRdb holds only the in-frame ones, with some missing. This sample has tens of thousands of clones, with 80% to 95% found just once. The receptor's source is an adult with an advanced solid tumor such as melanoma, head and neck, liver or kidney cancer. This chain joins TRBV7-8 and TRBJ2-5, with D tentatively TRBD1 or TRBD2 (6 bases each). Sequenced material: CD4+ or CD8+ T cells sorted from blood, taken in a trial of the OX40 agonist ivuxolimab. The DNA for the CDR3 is TGTGCCAGCAGCAGCAGATCGGGGGAAGGGGGAGGAGAGACCCAATACTTC. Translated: CASSSRSGEGGGETQYF.